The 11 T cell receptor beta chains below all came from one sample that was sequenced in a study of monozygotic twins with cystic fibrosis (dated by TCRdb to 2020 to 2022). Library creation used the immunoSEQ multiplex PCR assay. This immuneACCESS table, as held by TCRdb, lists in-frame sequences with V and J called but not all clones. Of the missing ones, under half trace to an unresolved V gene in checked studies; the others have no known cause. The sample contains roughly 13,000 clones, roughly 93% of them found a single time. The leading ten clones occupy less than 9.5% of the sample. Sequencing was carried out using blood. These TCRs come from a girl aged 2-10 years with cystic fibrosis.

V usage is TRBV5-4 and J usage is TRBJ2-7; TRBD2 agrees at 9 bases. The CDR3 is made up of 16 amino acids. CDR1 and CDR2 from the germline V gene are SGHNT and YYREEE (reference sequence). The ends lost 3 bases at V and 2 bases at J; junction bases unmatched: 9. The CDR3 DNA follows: TGTGCCAGCAGCTACAACAGTCTAGCGGGGACCTACGAGCAGTACTTC. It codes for CASSYNSLAGTYEQYF.

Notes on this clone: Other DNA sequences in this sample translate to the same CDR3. DNA for the CDR3: TGTGCCAGCAGCCCTCACAGCTACGAGCAGTACTTC. Translating gives CASSPHSYEQYF. J is TRBJ2-7 and V is TRBV14, with D hard to call. Per germline, CDR1 SGHDN and CDR2 FVKESK. Trimming left V 4 bases short and J 3 bases short, with 7 bases between. The CDR3 has 12 amino acids.

The CDR3, as DNA: TGCGCCAGCAGCTTTCATCCGGAGGACTATGGCTACACCTTC. Its protein product is CASSFHPEDYGYTF. The V gene is TRBV5-1, the J gene TRBJ1-2; D unclear. From germline, CDR1 is SGHRS and CDR2 YFSETQ. The CDR3 has 14 residues. Trimming shortened V by 2 bases and J by 3 bases, and 11 bases separated the two germline ends.

DNA for the CDR3: TGTGCCAGCTCACCATGGACAGGCGTGAACACTGAAGCTTTCTTT. As protein: CASSPWTGVNTEAFF. The chain employs TRBV18 and TRBJ1-1; 7 bases are shared with TRBD1. The CDR3 is made up of 15 amino acids. Germline V CDR1 and CDR2: KGHSH, LQKENI. Trimming at V came to 2 bases and at J to 0 bases, leaving 3 bases not matched to a gene.

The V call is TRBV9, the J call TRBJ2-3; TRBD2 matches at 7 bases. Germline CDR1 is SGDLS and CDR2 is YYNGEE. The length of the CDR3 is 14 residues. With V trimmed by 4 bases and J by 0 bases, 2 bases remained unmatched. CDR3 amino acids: CASSLAASTDTQYF. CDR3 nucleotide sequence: TGTGCCAGCAGCCTAGCGGCTAGCACAGATACGCAGTATTTT.

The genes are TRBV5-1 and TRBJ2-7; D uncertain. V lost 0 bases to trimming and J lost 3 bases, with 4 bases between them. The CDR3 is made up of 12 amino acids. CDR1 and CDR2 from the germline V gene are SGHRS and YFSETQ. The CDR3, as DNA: TGCGCCAGCAGCTTGGACCTCTACGAGCAGTACTTC. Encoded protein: CASSLDLYEQYF.

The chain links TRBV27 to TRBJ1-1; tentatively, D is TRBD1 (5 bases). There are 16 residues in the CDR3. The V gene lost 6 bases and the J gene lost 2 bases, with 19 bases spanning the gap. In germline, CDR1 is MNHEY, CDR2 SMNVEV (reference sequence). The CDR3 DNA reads TGTGCCAGCAGCCGAGGGGCAGGGTTTCCCAACACTGAAGCTTTCTTT. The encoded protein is CASSRGAGFPNTEAFF.

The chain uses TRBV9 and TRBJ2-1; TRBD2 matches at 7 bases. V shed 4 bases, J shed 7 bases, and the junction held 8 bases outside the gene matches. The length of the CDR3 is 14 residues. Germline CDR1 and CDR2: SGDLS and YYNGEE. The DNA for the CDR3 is TGTGCCAGCAGCCAGAGCGGGATTTGGAATGAGCAGTTCTTC. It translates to CASSQSGIWNEQFF.

The CDR3 coding sequence is TGTGCCAGCAGCGGTAGCGGGACATCCTCCTACAATGAGCAGTTCTTC. Translated: CASSGSGTSSYNEQFF. This rearrangement joins TRBV2 to TRBJ2-1; 8 bases are a match to TRBD2. This CDR3 contains 16 residues. The V and J ends lost 6 bases and 0 bases, in that order; junction bases with no gene match: 7. Germline assignment: CDR1 SNHLY and CDR2 FYNNEI.

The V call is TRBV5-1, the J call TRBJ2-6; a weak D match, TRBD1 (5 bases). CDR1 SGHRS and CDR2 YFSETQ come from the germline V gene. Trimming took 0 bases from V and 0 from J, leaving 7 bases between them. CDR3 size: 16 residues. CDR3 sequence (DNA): TGCGCCAGCAGCTTGGCCACAGGCTCTGGGGCCAACGTCCTGACTTTC. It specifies CASSLATGSGANVLTF.

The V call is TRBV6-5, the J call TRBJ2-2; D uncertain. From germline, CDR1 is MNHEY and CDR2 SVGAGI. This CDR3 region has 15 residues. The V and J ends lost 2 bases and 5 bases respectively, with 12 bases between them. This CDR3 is CASSYGPTGTGELFF. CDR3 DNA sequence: TGTGCCAGCAGTTACGGGCCCACCGGTACCGGGGAGCTGTTTTTT.